The present T cell receptor (beta chain) was sequenced within a study of cytomegalovirus exposure and HLA in healthy donors. Data came from immunoSEQ multiplex PCR; TCRdb stores just in-frame clones and leaves some out. Among around 300,000 clones listed, around 86% were seen once. Separate from the approximately 670-subject first cohort, the roughly 120-subject validation cohort was the one that the donors belonged to. The CDR3 extends over 13 amino acids. Trimming removed 2 bases from V and 7 bases from J, with 9 bases in between. Germline V lookup: CDR1 WNHNN, CDR2 SYGVQD (reference sequence). The sequence derives from a woman between 18 and 30 years old in good health and CMV-seronegative. The sample consisted of PBMCs. The chain couples TRBV10-1 to TRBJ2-1; the D is unclear. The CDR3 protein is CASSENSRNEQFF. The CDR3 region has the DNA TGCGCCAGCAGTGAGAATAGCCGGAATGAGCAGTTCTTC.